These T cell receptor beta chains were read from a single sample in a study of T-cell memory formation after mild COVID-19. TCRdb reprocessed the 5' RACE reads with MiXCR, giving one entry per CDR3 protein. The data show under 60,000 distinct CDR3 sequences, with 9.3% seen just once and about an eighth held by the top ten. Sequencing used PBMCs or a T cell subset sorted from them (not recorded which). Every receptor here comes from an adult woman who had mild COVID-19 (a few samples of this study predate the infection). Cell type and time point are not known. CDR3s include the opening cysteine and the closing phenylalanine or tryptophan. D genes are given only for firm matches. Not all rows give a size; the values are once, few, many and, for expanded clones, a class.

j_gene,abundance,v_gene,d_gene,CDR3aa,CDR3nt
TRBJ2-3,many,TRBV5-1,-,CASYPRGAAPDTQYF,TGCGCATCATATCCCCGGGGGGCCGCCCCAGATACGCAGTATTTT
TRBJ2-2,-,TRBV12-3/TRBV12-4,-,CASSLNQGITGELFF,TGTGCCAGCAGTCTTAATCAGGGGATAACCGGGGAGCTGTTTTTT
TRBJ2-7,many,TRBV7-9,-,CASSRHYEQYF,TGTGCCAGCAGCCGGCACTACGAGCAGTACTTC
TRBJ2-7,many,TRBV7-2,TRBD2,CASSLGPGLAGHEQYF,TGTGCCAGCAGCTTAGGACCGGGACTAGCGGGCCACGAGCAGTACTTC
TRBJ2-7,many,TRBV5-5,-,CASSPTGMGFEQYF,TGTGCCAGCAGCCCAACAGGAATGGGGTTCGAGCAGTACTTC
TRBJ2-1,-,TRBV7-6,TRBD2,CASSSRSGRSYNEQFF,TGTGCCAGCAGCTCCCGTAGCGGGAGGTCCTACAATGAGCAGTTCTTC
TRBJ2-7,-,TRBV9,-,CASSVGTTAYEQYF,TGTGCCAGCAGCGTCGGGACCACGGCCTACGAGCAGTACTTC
TRBJ2-1,-,TRBV18,-,CASSLGSEQFF,TGTGCCAGCTCACTGGGGAGTGAGCAGTTCTTC
TRBJ1-2,-,TRBV19,-,CASSTNSGHNHYGYTF,TGTGCCAGTAGTACCAACTCGGGACACAATCACTATGGCTACACCTTC
TRBJ2-3,-,TRBV3-1,TRBD1,CASSQVDRGPDTQYF,TGTGCCAGCAGCCAAGTGGACAGGGGTCCAGATACGCAGTATTTT
TRBJ2-5,-,TRBV5-4,TRBD2,CASSLLAGGGETQYF,TGTGCCAGCAGCTTGCTAGCGGGAGGGGGGGAGACCCAGTACTTC
TRBJ1-4,-,TRBV12-3/TRBV12-4,TRBD1,CASSPGTGVSNEKLFF,TGTGCCAGCAGTCCCGGGACAGGGGTTTCAAATGAAAAACTGTTTTTT
TRBJ1-4,-,TRBV12-3/TRBV12-4,-,CASSLWGVSEKLFF,TGTGCCAGCAGTTTATGGGGAGTGAGCGAAAAACTGTTTTTT
TRBJ1-2,-,TRBV6-1,-,CASSEGTAVGYGYTF,TGTGCCAGCAGTGAAGGGACAGCGGTGGGATATGGCTACACCTTC
TRBJ1-1,many,TRBV12-3/TRBV12-4,-,CASSLRTANTEAFF,TGTGCCAGCAGTTTGCGGACAGCGAACACTGAAGCTTTCTTT
TRBJ2-2,few,TRBV19,TRBD2,CASSTGTSGVTGELFF,TGTGCCAGTAGTACCGGGACTAGCGGGGTGACCGGGGAGCTGTTTTTT
TRBJ2-7,many,TRBV10-3,-,CAIKQGPGDEQYF,TGTGCCATAAAACAGGGCCCAGGGGACGAGCAGTACTTC
TRBJ1-1,-,TRBV20-1,-,CSARVFKINTEAFF,TGCAGTGCTAGAGTTTTCAAGATTAACACTGAAGCTTTCTTT
TRBJ2-1,few,TRBV12-3/TRBV12-4,TRBD2,CASSLALLAGSEQFF,TGTGCCAGCAGTTTAGCGCTACTAGCGGGGAGTGAGCAGTTCTTC
TRBJ2-2,many,TRBV20-1,-,CSARGDSHNTGELFF,TGCAGTGCTAGAGGAGACAGCCACAACACCGGGGAGCTGTTTTTT
TRBJ1-6,many,TRBV4-2,TRBD1,CASSPDRVIAVVKSPLHF,TGTGCCAGCAGCCCGGACAGGGTAATTGCTGTGGTAAAATCACCCCTCCACTTT
TRBJ2-2,many,TRBV4-1,TRBD2,CASSPGTSGTGELFF,TGCGCCAGCAGCCCTGGGACTAGCGGGACCGGGGAGCTGTTTTTT
TRBJ1-1,-,TRBV9,-,CASSRFQGNTEAFF,TGTGCCAGCAGCCGATTTCAGGGGAACACTGAAGCTTTCTTT
TRBJ2-1,few,TRBV4-3,-,CASSPQSPGMSYNEQFF,TGCGCCAGCAGCCCCCAAAGCCCAGGGATGAGTTACAATGAGCAGTTCTTC
TRBJ1-1,few,TRBV4-3,-,CASSQGPDGSEAFF,TGCGCCAGCAGCCAAGGTCCTGACGGCTCTGAAGCTTTCTTT
TRBJ2-4,-,TRBV7-2,-,CASSLQGGNIQYF,TGTGCCAGCAGCTTACAGGGTGGAAACATTCAGTACTTC
TRBJ2-1,few,TRBV12-3/TRBV12-4,TRBD1,CASSLGTGSNEQFF,TGTGCCAGCAGTTTGGGGACAGGGAGCAATGAGCAGTTCTTC